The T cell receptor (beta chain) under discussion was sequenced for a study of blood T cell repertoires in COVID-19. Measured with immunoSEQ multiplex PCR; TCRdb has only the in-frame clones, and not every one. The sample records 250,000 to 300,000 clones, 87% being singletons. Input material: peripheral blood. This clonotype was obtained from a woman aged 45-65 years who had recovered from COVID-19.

CDR3 DNA sequence: TGTGCCAGCAGCCCACAATCGACAGGGGGGACTGAAGCTTTCTTT. Amino acid sequence: CASSPQSTGGTEAFF. The chain is built from TRBV7-2 and TRBJ1-1, with TRBD1 matching 9 bases. V dropped 5 bases and J dropped 5; count of bases not matched to a gene: 9. Per germline, CDR1 SGHTA and CDR2 FQGNSA. The CDR3 spans 15 residues.